The 24 T cell receptor beta chains listed next were all sequenced from one sample in a study of siplizumab effects on memory and regulatory T cells. This table comes from immunoSEQ multiplex PCR, and its TCRdb copy is limited to in-frame clones, with some not included. The sample comprises 99,000 or so clones, 90% to 95% of which are singletons, and approximately 0.32% rests with the top ten. Sequences were obtained from CD4+ T cells sorted from blood. Receptor source: a human donor in good health.

The J gene is TRBJ1-5, the V gene TRBV6-6; no definite D call. V lost 6 bases to trimming and J lost 5 bases, with 11 bases between them. The CDR3 has 13 amino acids. The germline V gene has CDR1 MNHNY and CDR2 SVGAGI (reference sequence). The CDR3: CASRDTGHQPQHF. The CDR3 coding sequence is TGTGCCAGCAGAGATACCGGGCATCAGCCCCAGCATTTT.

The V gene is TRBV7-9, the J gene TRBJ1-2; 9 bases agree with TRBD1. Losses at the gene ends were 1 base for V and 4 bases for J; bases not matched to a gene: 4. The CDR3 loop spans 15 amino acids. Germline V gene data show CDR1 as SEHNR and CDR2 as FQNEAQ (reference sequence). This CDR3 reads CASSLGQGGPYGYTF. The CDR3 DNA reads as TGTGCCAGCAGCTTAGGACAGGGGGGTCCCTATGGCTACACCTTC.

The rearrangement uses TRBV11-2 and TRBJ1-4; 8 bases map to TRBD1. The junction had 8 bases not matched to a gene; V was cut back by 1 base and J by 4 bases. CDR3 size: 17 residues. Germline assignment: CDR1 SGHAT and CDR2 FQNNGV. DNA for the CDR3: TGTGCCAGCAGCTTAGGGAGGGGACAGGCGAGTAATGAAAAACTGTTTTTT. Translated: CASSLGRGQASNEKLFF. Filled out from reference TRBV11-2 and TRBJ1-4, the complete variable domain reads EAGVAQSPRYKIIEKRQSVAFWCNPISGHATLYWYQQILGQGPKLLIQFQNNGVVDDSQLPKDRFSAERLKGVDSTLKIQPAKLEDSAVYLCASSLGRGQASNEKLFFGSGTQLSVL.

V is TRBV18 and J is TRBJ2-5, with no clear D. Per germline, CDR1 KGHSH and CDR2 LQKENI. V was pared by 2 bases and J by 5 bases, with 9 bases between. The CDR3 consists of 13 residues. The CDR3 here is CASSPTLRETQYF. In DNA form, the CDR3 reads TGTGCCAGCTCACCAACCCTTCGGGAGACCCAGTACTTC.

The V call is TRBV5-4, the J call TRBJ1-4, with unresolved D. This CDR3 spans 14 amino acids. From germline, CDR1 is SGHNT and CDR2 YYREEE (reference sequence). V was trimmed by 0 bases and J by 7 bases, leaving 10 bases between them. CDR3 protein: CASSLGPGSEKLFF. DNA for the CDR3: TGTGCCAGCAGCTTGGGCCCGGGAAGTGAAAAACTGTTTTTT.

This sequence joins TRBV4-1 and TRBJ1-2, with a possible D match to TRBD1 (5 bases). The CDR3 is 16 amino acids. V was clipped by 11 bases and J by 4 bases, with 26 bases between them. Germline-derived CDR1 and CDR2 are MGHRA and YSYEKL. CDR3 sequence: CAAHGDGFLTGYGYTF. Written as DNA, the CDR3 is TGCGCCGCTCACGGGGACGGCTTCTTGACGGGCTATGGCTACACCTTC.

The CDR3 protein is CASSLWDRGIENTIYF. CDR3 sequence (DNA): TGTGCCAGCAGCCTATGGGACAGGGGAATCGAGAACACCATATATTTT. The rearrangement joins TRBV7-2 to TRBJ1-3; TRBD1 matches 10 bases. Germline-derived CDR1 and CDR2 are SGHTA and FQGNSA. J lost 7 bases, V lost 5 bases, and 11 bases had no gene match. This CDR3 has 16 residues.

This clone appeared once. This chain uses TRBV19 with TRBJ2-7, with 11 bases matching TRBD2. The CDR3 contains 15 residues. The germline gives CDR1 LNHDA, CDR2 SQIVND (reference sequence). V dropped 6 bases and J dropped 7; count of bases not matched to a gene: 11. CDR3 region: CASSPIAGGPGEQYF. Written as DNA, the CDR3 is TGTGCCAGTAGCCCTATAGCGGGAGGGCCGGGAGAGCAGTACTTC.

The chain couples TRBV7-9 to TRBJ2-1; 10 bases match TRBD2. With V trimmed by 2 bases and J by 9 bases, 1 base remained unmatched. The V gene's germline CDR1 is SEHNR and CDR2 FQNEAQ (reference sequence). CDR3 size: 13 residues. The CDR3 spells CASSLLAGGEQFF. In DNA, the CDR3 is TGTGCCAGCAGCTTATTAGCGGGAGGTGAGCAGTTCTTC.

The rearrangement uses TRBV27 and TRBJ2-2, with D possibly being TRBD1 (5 bases). The germline V gene encodes CDR1 MNHEY and CDR2 SMNVEV (reference sequence). V lost 5 bases, J lost 7 bases, and 14 bases lay in between. This CDR3 is 14 amino acids long. CDR3 coding DNA: TGTGCCAGCAGTGTAACTCAGGGCAGCGGGGAGCTGTTTTTT. It codes for CASSVTQGSGELFF.

The chain is built from TRBV2 and TRBJ1-3, with D unclear. Germline assignment: CDR1 SNHLY and CDR2 FYNNEI. CDR3 length: 12 residues. V was shortened by 7 bases and J by 1 base, with 5 bases between the two germline ends. The CDR3 protein is CASISSGNTIYF. The CDR3 coding sequence is TGTGCCAGCATTTCGTCTGGAAACACCATATATTTT.

The gene calls are TRBV10-1 and TRBJ2-7; D gene unclear. This CDR3 contains 14 residues. Germline V gene lookup returns CDR1 WNHNN and CDR2 SYGVQD (reference sequence). V lost 4 bases and J 5 bases, leaving 15 bases between the germline ends. This chain's CDR3 is CASSAGKGFNEQYF. The CDR3 nucleotides read TGCGCCAGCAGTGCAGGAAAGGGTTTCAACGAGCAGTACTTC.

This chain links TRBV6-6 with TRBJ1-2; D is unclear. Germline V CDR1 and CDR2: MNHNY, SVGAGI (reference sequence). The CDR3 is 13 amino acids. Trimming removed 7 bases at V and 0 bases at J, with 9 bases between. The CDR3 region is CASTPTPNYGYTF. The CDR3 nucleotides are TGTGCCAGCACTCCGACACCTAACTATGGCTACACCTTC.

Points on this clone: Germline and junction disagree at one end, which may indicate a read error. The sample holds other DNA sequences that translate to the same CDR3. This chain joins TRBV2 and TRBJ2-2; weak D call: TRBD1 (5 bases). Germline V gene sequence: CDR1 SNHLY, CDR2 FYNNEI. The CDR3 consists of 15 residues. Here the CDR3 reads CASRVDTSNTGELFF. In DNA form, the CDR3 reads TGTGCCAGCAGGGTGGACACTTCGAACACTGGGGAGCTGTTTTTT.

This chain links TRBV6-5 with TRBJ1-2; 7 bases are shared with TRBD1. CDR1 and CDR2 (germline): MNHEY, SVGAGI. The junction had 4 bases not matched to a gene; V was cut back by 6 bases and J by 6 bases. The CDR3 totals 12 residues. The CDR3 loop is CASRRTGDGYTF. In DNA, the CDR3 is TGTGCCAGCAGGAGAACAGGGGATGGCTACACCTTC.

J is TRBJ2-5 and V is TRBV6-5, with 7 bases fitting TRBD2. Germline CDR1 MNHEY, CDR2 SVGAGI. The CDR3 extends over 15 amino acids. J was trimmed by 2 bases and V by 6 bases; bases with no gene match: 9. CDR3 loop: CASREASGIQETQYF. The CDR3 DNA reads as TGTGCCAGCAGGGAGGCTAGCGGAATTCAAGAGACCCAGTACTTC.

The chain joins TRBV5-1 to TRBJ2-1; TRBD2 matches at 9 bases. The CDR3 is made up of 12 amino acids. V lost 4 bases to trimming and J lost 10 bases; unmatched junction nucleotides: 3. CDR1 is SGHRS, CDR2 YFSETQ, per germline. The CDR3 nucleotides read TGCGCCAGCAGCAGAGCGGGGGGAGAGCAGTTCTTC. Protein: CASSRAGGEQFF.

The CDR3 loop is CASSRGRDYEQYF. CDR3 coding DNA: TGTGCCAGCAGCCGGGGACGAGACTACGAGCAGTACTTC. The V and J genes are TRBV14 and TRBJ2-7; D is perhaps TRBD1 or TRBD2 (5 bases each). Germline V gene lookup returns CDR1 SGHDN and CDR2 FVKESK. The V end lost 4 bases, the J end lost 3 bases, and 10 bases lay between the germline ends. This CDR3 has 13 residues.

The rearrangement uses TRBV28 and TRBJ2-2, with a weak D call TRBD2 (7 bases). The CDR3 is made up of 15 amino acids. V was trimmed by 3 bases and J by 3 bases, leaving 11 bases between them. Germline V gene data show CDR1 as MDHEN and CDR2 as SYDVKM. The CDR3 nucleotides are TGTGCCAGCAGTTTCGGGGGGCTGGACACCGGGGAGCTGTTTTTT. As protein: CASSFGGLDTGELFF.

This chain uses TRBV4-3 with TRBJ2-7; D possibly corresponds to TRBD2 (5 bases). The length of the CDR3 is 17 residues. CDR1 and CDR2 (germline): LGHNA, YSLEER. The V end lost 1 base, the J end lost 2 bases, and 18 bases lay between the germline ends. CDR3 region: CASSQALSGTVPYEQYF. The DNA of the CDR3 is TGCGCCAGCAGCCAAGCTTTGAGCGGTACGGTACCCTACGAGCAGTACTTC.

V usage is TRBV10-3 and J usage is TRBJ2-3; 8 bases fit TRBD2. The CDR3 is 18 residues long. With V trimmed by 3 bases and J by 2 bases, 13 bases remained unmatched. Germline V gene data show CDR1 as ENHRY and CDR2 as SYGVKD. The DNA of the CDR3 is TGTGCCATCAGTGACCTCAGCCTGAGCGGGAGAGTCACAGATACGCAGTATTTT. Amino acid sequence: CAISDLSLSGRVTDTQYF.

The chain employs TRBV12-5 and TRBJ1-3; unclear D gene. Trimming took off 3 bases at V and 4 bases at J, with 1 base between the two ends. The CDR3 runs 11 residues. From germline, CDR1 is LGHNT and CDR2 FRNRAP. The CDR3 here is CASGFGNTIYF. The CDR3 DNA reads TGTGCTAGTGGTTTCGGAAACACCATATATTTT.

The rearrangement uses TRBV27 and TRBJ1-1; maybe TRBD1 (6 bases). Germline assignment: CDR1 MNHEY and CDR2 SMNVEV (reference sequence). V gave up 3 bases and J gave up 1 base, with 9 bases separating them. The CDR3 runs to 14 residues. The CDR3 DNA is TGTGCCAGCAGTTTTGGACAGACGAACACTGAAGCTTTCTTT. Encoded protein: CASSFGQTNTEAFF.

V is TRBV5-8 and J is TRBJ2-5; TRBD2 is a possible D gene (5 bases). Germline values: CDR1 SGHTS, CDR2 YDEGEE. The V and J ends lost 4 bases and 5 bases respectively, with 21 bases between them. The CDR3 has 16 residues. This CDR3 reads CASSQMLGSGSETQYF. The CDR3 DNA reads as TGTGCCAGCAGCCAAATGTTAGGCTCGGGGTCGGAGACCCAGTACTTC.